Reported below is one T cell receptor (beta chain). Antigen unknown. Germline and junction disagree at one end, which may indicate a read error. Via MiXCR, TCRdb re-called the RT-PCR reads, giving one row per CDR3 protein. The table has 800,000 to 1,000,000 distinct CDR3 sequences, 21% seen once. The CDR3 contains 13 residues. Germline loops: CDR1 SEHNR, CDR2 FQNEAQ (reference sequence). These data come from a study of response to subunit inactivated influenza vaccine. Study-wide results and limits: The study's authors posited that every seasonal influenza vaccination enlists few new T cells.

This sample comprised PBMCs from blood, obtained around 5 days after vaccination. The chain uses TRBV7-9 and TRBJ2-1, with TRBD1 identical over 9 bases. This TCR was recovered from a man aged 50 or older who received an inactivated influenza vaccine. This CDR3 reads CACSQARDREGFF. The DNA for the CDR3 is TGTGCCTGCAGCCAGGCCCGGGACAGGGAGGGGTTCTTC.